A selection of T cell receptor beta chains follows, all from one sample in a study of cytomegalovirus exposure and HLA in healthy donors. Using immunoSEQ multiplex PCR, the repertoire was profiled, and TCRdb retains in-frame clones only, with some absent. The data show under 200,000 clones, 82% seen once. Material for sequencing was PBMCs. These receptors were obtained from a girl under 18 in good health and CMV-seropositive. CDR3s include the opening cysteine and the closing phenylalanine or tryptophan. Each record gives: D gene, CDR3 length, clone size, V gene, J gene, CDR3 DNA, CDR3 protein. A D gene is named only where the DNA matches it firmly. Rows give clone size only sometimes, using once, few, many, or a class for an expanded clone.

d_gene: TRBD1
len: 16
abundance: .
v_gene: TRBV7-6
j_gene: TRBJ1-3
CDR3nt: TGTGCCAGCAGCCTAGAGGGACAGGCCGGCGTGTTCCCCATATATTTT
CDR3aa: CASSLEGQAGVFPIYF

d_gene: TRBD2
len: 15
abundance: .
v_gene: TRBV13
j_gene: TRBJ2-2
CDR3nt: TGTGCCAGCAGCCGCGGGGGAACGGCCACCGGGGAGCTGTTTTTT
CDR3aa: CASSRGGTATGELFF

d_gene: .
len: 16
abundance: .
v_gene: TRBV2
j_gene: TRBJ2-1
CDR3nt: TGTGCCAGCAGTGATCCTCGGGGGGCCGTTCACAATGAGCAGTTCTTC
CDR3aa: CASSDPRGAVHNEQFF

d_gene: .
len: 13
abundance: .
v_gene: TRBV7-3
j_gene: TRBJ2-3
CDR3nt: TGTGCCAGCAGCCCGACTGGGGCCGGTACGCAGTATTTT
CDR3aa: CASSPTGAGTQYF

d_gene: TRBD1
len: 15
abundance: .
v_gene: TRBV6-5
j_gene: TRBJ1-2
CDR3nt: TGTGCCAGCAGTTACTCCCCCTCGACAGGGAATGGCTACACCTTC
CDR3aa: CASSYSPSTGNGYTF

d_gene: .
len: 16
abundance: .
v_gene: TRBV28
j_gene: TRBJ1-5
CDR3nt: TGTGCCAGCAGTCTAGCGGGGGGCAGGGCTGTTCAGCCCCAGCATTTT
CDR3aa: CASSLAGGRAVQPQHF

d_gene: .
len: 13
abundance: .
v_gene: TRBV2
j_gene: TRBJ1-2
CDR3nt: TGTGCCAGCAGTGCGTCGGCTAACTATGGCTACACCTTC
CDR3aa: CASSASANYGYTF

d_gene: .
len: 14
abundance: .
v_gene: TRBV9
j_gene: TRBJ2-7
CDR3nt: TGTGCCAGCAGCGTAGAACCGGGAACCTACGAGCAGTACTTC
CDR3aa: CASSVEPGTYEQYF

d_gene: .
len: 15
abundance: .
v_gene: TRBV4-1
j_gene: TRBJ2-7
CDR3nt: TGCGCCAGCAGCCAAGATGGCCTACGGAGCTACGAGCAGTACTTC
CDR3aa: CASSQDGLRSYEQYF

d_gene: TRBD1
len: 14
abundance: once
v_gene: TRBV27
j_gene: TRBJ1-2
CDR3nt: TGTGCCAGCAGTTTTCAGGGGGCGGCCCATGGCTACACCTTC
CDR3aa: CASSFQGAAHGYTF

d_gene: .
len: 15
abundance: .
v_gene: TRBV5-4
j_gene: TRBJ1-2
CDR3nt: TGTGCCAGCAGCTTGAGTAATGGGGGGGTTGGAGGCTACACCTTC
CDR3aa: CASSLSNGGVGGYTF

d_gene: TRBD2
len: 15
abundance: .
v_gene: TRBV11-3
j_gene: TRBJ2-5
CDR3nt: TGTGCCAGCAGCACCGGGACTAGCGGGAAAGAGACCCAGTACTTC
CDR3aa: CASSTGTSGKETQYF

d_gene: TRBD2
len: 11
abundance: .
v_gene: TRBV7-6
j_gene: TRBJ2-5
CDR3nt: TGTGCCAGCGCGGGAGGAGAGACCCAGTACTTC
CDR3aa: CASAGGETQYF

d_gene: .
len: 15
abundance: .
v_gene: TRBV2
j_gene: TRBJ2-2
CDR3nt: TGTGCCAGCAATTTCGGCGGTGCGAACACCGGGGAGCTGTTTTTT
CDR3aa: CASNFGGANTGELFF

d_gene: .
len: 15
abundance: .
v_gene: TRBV9
j_gene: TRBJ1-4
CDR3nt: TGTGCCAGCAGCGTAGAGGGGGCAACTAATGAAAAACTGTTTTTT
CDR3aa: CASSVEGATNEKLFF

d_gene: TRBD1
len: 14
abundance: .
v_gene: TRBV7-7
j_gene: TRBJ2-7
CDR3nt: TGTGCTAGCAGGTGGACAGGGATCACCTACGAGCAGTACTTC
CDR3aa: CASRWTGITYEQYF

d_gene: .
len: 15
abundance: .
v_gene: TRBV5-1
j_gene: TRBJ1-3
CDR3nt: TGCGCCAGCAGCTTGGAGGGGATGGGAGGAAACACCATATATTTT
CDR3aa: CASSLEGMGGNTIYF

d_gene: .
len: 13
abundance: .
v_gene: TRBV11-3
j_gene: TRBJ1-1
CDR3nt: TGTGCCAGCAGCTTAGTACGGGAAGCTGAAGCTTTCTTT
CDR3aa: CASSLVREAEAFF

d_gene: .
len: 13
abundance: .
v_gene: TRBV27
j_gene: TRBJ2-2
CDR3nt: TGTGCCAGCACCAAGCGGAACACCGGGGAGCTGTTTTTT
CDR3aa: CASTKRNTGELFF

d_gene: .
len: 14
abundance: .
v_gene: TRBV6-5
j_gene: TRBJ2-7
CDR3nt: TGTGCCAGCAGTCTTACCAGGCCGGCCTACGAGCAGTACTTC
CDR3aa: CASSLTRPAYEQYF

d_gene: TRBD2
len: 16
abundance: once
v_gene: TRBV7-9
j_gene: TRBJ2-3
CDR3nt: TGTGCCAGCAGCTTTCCACGGGGCGGGAGGGCAGATACGCAGTATTTT
CDR3aa: CASSFPRGGRADTQYF

d_gene: .
len: 15
abundance: .
v_gene: TRBV21-1
j_gene: TRBJ1-5
CDR3nt: TGTGCCAGCAGCAGCCCAGGGGGCGCGAATCAGCCCCAGCATTTT
CDR3aa: CASSSPGGANQPQHF

d_gene: .
len: 14
abundance: .
v_gene: TRBV19
j_gene: TRBJ1-5
CDR3nt: TGTGCCAGTAGTATAGGCAGTGGCAATCAGCCCCAGCATTTT
CDR3aa: CASSIGSGNQPQHF

d_gene: .
len: 12
abundance: .
v_gene: TRBV2
j_gene: TRBJ2-1
CDR3nt: TGTGCCTCCCGGACAGTTTACAATGAGCAGTTCTTC
CDR3aa: CASRTVYNEQFF

d_gene: .
len: 16
abundance: .
v_gene: TRBV5-4
j_gene: TRBJ2-3
CDR3nt: TGTGCCAGCAGCTGGAGGGACCCGGGGATGTCAGATACGCAGTATTTT
CDR3aa: CASSWRDPGMSDTQYF

d_gene: TRBD2
len: 17
abundance: .
v_gene: TRBV5-1
j_gene: TRBJ2-1
CDR3nt: TGCGCCAGCAGCTTGGGGCTAGCGGGGGTCTCCTACAATGAGCAGTTCTTC
CDR3aa: CASSLGLAGVSYNEQFF

d_gene: TRBD2
len: 14
abundance: once
v_gene: TRBV2
j_gene: TRBJ2-1
CDR3nt: TGTGCCACGAGACTAGCGGGAGGTCAAGATGAGCAGTTCTTC
CDR3aa: CATRLAGGQDEQFF

d_gene: TRBD1
len: 14
abundance: .
v_gene: TRBV7-3
j_gene: TRBJ2-2
CDR3nt: TGTGCCAGCAGCGCCGGGACAGGGGAAGGGGAGCTGTTTTTT
CDR3aa: CASSAGTGEGELFF

d_gene: .
len: 16
abundance: .
v_gene: TRBV2
j_gene: TRBJ1-1
CDR3nt: TGTGCCAGCTTCGGGCAGGGTCGCCCGAAAGGCACTGAAGCTTTCTTT
CDR3aa: CASFGQGRPKGTEAFF

d_gene: TRBD1
len: 15
abundance: .
v_gene: TRBV19
j_gene: TRBJ1-1
CDR3nt: TGTGCCAGTGACAGCCGACAGGGTTCGAGCACTGAAGCTTTCTTT
CDR3aa: CASDSRQGSSTEAFF

d_gene: .
len: 11
abundance: few
v_gene: TRBV5-5
j_gene: TRBJ2-7
CDR3nt: TGTGCCAGCAGCTCTTACTACGAGCAGTACTTC
CDR3aa: CASSSYYEQYF

d_gene: .
len: 17
abundance: .
v_gene: TRBV28
j_gene: TRBJ2-6
CDR3nt: TGTGCCAGCAGTTTGACACTCCGTCTCTCTGGGGCCAACGTCCTGACTTTC
CDR3aa: CASSLTLRLSGANVLTF

d_gene: TRBD1
len: 15
abundance: .
v_gene: TRBV6-1
j_gene: TRBJ2-3
CDR3nt: TGTGCCAGCAGGGCTAGGGGGCCGCTCTTTGGTACGCAGTATTTT
CDR3aa: CASRARGPLFGTQYF

d_gene: TRBD1
len: 15
abundance: once
v_gene: TRBV19
j_gene: TRBJ2-7
CDR3nt: TGTGCCAGTAGTTGGGGACAGGTAGGCTCCTACGAGCAGTACTTC
CDR3aa: CASSWGQVGSYEQYF

d_gene: TRBD1
len: 17
abundance: .
v_gene: TRBV28
j_gene: TRBJ1-1
CDR3nt: TGTGCCAGCACTCTCAGGGGACAGGGGGGGTCCAGCACTGAAGCTTTCTTT
CDR3aa: CASTLRGQGGSSTEAFF

d_gene: .
len: 14
abundance: .
v_gene: TRBV5-1
j_gene: TRBJ2-3
CDR3nt: TGCGCCAGCAGCTTGGCACAACGCACAGATACGCAGTATTTT
CDR3aa: CASSLAQRTDTQYF

d_gene: .
len: 13
abundance: .
v_gene: TRBV28
j_gene: TRBJ1-2
CDR3nt: TGTGCCAGCAGGTCAGGGGAGAACTATGGCTACACCTTC
CDR3aa: CASRSGENYGYTF